The entry that follows covers one T cell receptor (beta chain) sequence. Per the original methods: Reference gene primer amplification gave nucleated cell count estimates. The repertoire was sequenced with immunoSEQ multiplex PCR; TCRdb's copy has only in-frame clones and lacks some. The DNA gave D and trimming, while V, J and clone size come from that table. In the table there are around 180,000 clones, under 90% of which are singletons. This sample was taken from a study of blood T cell repertoires in COVID-19. Study-wide context: Acute and convalescent COVID-19 specimens originated in the United States, Italy and Spain. T cells, B-cell-depleted T cells, or PBMCs supplied cDNA or gDNA.

The germline V and J ends were trimmed by 4 bases and 0 bases, with 21 bases remaining between them. CDR1 and CDR2 (germline): MDHEN, SYDVKM. The CDR3 totals 18 residues. The gene calls are TRBV28 and TRBJ1-1; D is unclear. This TCR was sampled from a human donor in a cohort sampled during active COVID-19. The material sequenced was peripheral blood. CDR3 bases: TGTGCCAGCAGTTCCCCCGTGTTTGAGGGTGAGATGAACACTGAAGCTTTCTTT. As protein: CASSSPVFEGEMNTEAFF.